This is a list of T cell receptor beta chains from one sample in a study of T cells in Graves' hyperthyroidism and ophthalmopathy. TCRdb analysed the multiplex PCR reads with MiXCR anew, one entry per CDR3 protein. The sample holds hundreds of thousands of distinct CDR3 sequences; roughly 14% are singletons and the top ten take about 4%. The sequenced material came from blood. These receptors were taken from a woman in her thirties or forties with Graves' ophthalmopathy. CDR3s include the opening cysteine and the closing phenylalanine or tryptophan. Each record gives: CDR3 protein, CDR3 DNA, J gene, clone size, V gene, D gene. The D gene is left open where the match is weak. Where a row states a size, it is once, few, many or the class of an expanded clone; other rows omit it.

CASSHNTNSYEQYF TGTGCCAGCAGCCATAACACAAACTCCTACGAGCAGTACTTC TRBJ2-7 - TRBV11-2 -
CASSETGGFLETQYF TGTGCCAGCTCAGAGACAGGGGGTTTTCTGGAGACCCAGTACTTC TRBJ2-5 - TRBV18 TRBD1
CSVERRFGNTIYF TGCAGCGTTGAGAGACGGTTTGGAAACACCATATATTTT TRBJ1-3 many TRBV29-1 -
CAISESERDGYTF TGTGCCATCAGTGAGTCAGAGAGGGATGGCTACACCTTC TRBJ1-2 - TRBV10-3 -
CASSFSSRGYEQYF TGTGCCAGCAGTTTTTCGTCCAGGGGCTACGAGCAGTACTTC TRBJ2-7 many TRBV28 -
CSARTRYEAFF TGCAGTGCTAGGACACGTTATGAAGCTTTCTTT TRBJ1-1 - TRBV20-1 -
CASSEAPRTANYGYTF TGTGCCAGCAGTGAAGCGCCCCGGACAGCTAACTATGGCTACACCTTC TRBJ1-2 - TRBV6-1 -
CASSRRLAGSSYEQYF TGTGCCAGCAGTCGACGACTAGCGGGAAGCTCCTACGAGCAGTACTTC TRBJ2-7 many TRBV12-3/TRBV12-4 TRBD2
CASSQVGTINYGYTF TGTGCCAGCAGCCAAGTTGGCACTATTAACTATGGCTACACCTTC TRBJ1-2 many TRBV4-2 -
CASSPPGQREGYTEAFF TGTGCCAGCTCACCACCGGGACAGCGAGAAGGGTACACTGAAGCTTTCTTT TRBJ1-1 many TRBV18 TRBD1
CASSLGLAGGYQETQYF TGTGCCAGCAGTTTGGGACTAGCGGGAGGGTACCAAGAGACCCAGTACTTC TRBJ2-5 many TRBV12-3/TRBV12-4 TRBD2
CSANHPSGGQQETQYF TGCAGTGCTAACCACCCCTCGGGAGGACAGCAAGAGACCCAGTACTTC TRBJ2-5 many TRBV20-1 -
CASSLSLDASYEQYF TGTGCCAGCAGTTTATCCCTTGATGCCTCCTACGAGCAGTACTTC TRBJ2-7 many TRBV28 -
CASSFYRGISEAFF TGTGCCAGCAGCTTTTACAGGGGGATAAGCGAAGCTTTCTTT TRBJ1-1 - TRBV5-4 TRBD1
CASSQAPTGAYEQYF TGCGCCAGCAGCCAAGCCCCCACCGGGGCCTACGAGCAGTACTTC TRBJ2-7 - TRBV4-3 -
CATRQGTNTEAFF TGTGCCACCAGACAGGGTACGAACACTGAAGCTTTCTTT TRBJ1-1 - TRBV24-1 -
CASSLVLGIGEQYF TGTGCCAGCAGTCTAGTTTTGGGGATCGGCGAGCAGTACTTC TRBJ2-7 many TRBV12-3/TRBV12-4 -
CASSWPSGKVGKNIQYF TGCGCCAGCAGCTGGCCTAGCGGGAAGGTGGGCAAAAACATTCAGTACTTC TRBJ2-4 - TRBV5-1 TRBD2
CASSSPALYTEAFF TGTGCCAGCAGCTCCCCAGCGTTGTACACTGAAGCTTTCTTT TRBJ1-1 - TRBV4-2 -
CSVGESSNYGYTF TGCAGCGTGGGAGAGAGCTCTAACTATGGCTACACCTTC TRBJ1-2 many TRBV29-1 -
CASSLSSGTAETQYF TGTGCCAGCAGCTTATCTAGCGGGACCGCGGAGACCCAGTACTTC TRBJ2-5 many TRBV11-2 TRBD2
CSARNPGQGPNQPQHF TGCAGTGCTAGAAATCCGGGACAGGGACCGAATCAGCCCCAGCATTTT TRBJ1-5 many TRBV20-1 TRBD1